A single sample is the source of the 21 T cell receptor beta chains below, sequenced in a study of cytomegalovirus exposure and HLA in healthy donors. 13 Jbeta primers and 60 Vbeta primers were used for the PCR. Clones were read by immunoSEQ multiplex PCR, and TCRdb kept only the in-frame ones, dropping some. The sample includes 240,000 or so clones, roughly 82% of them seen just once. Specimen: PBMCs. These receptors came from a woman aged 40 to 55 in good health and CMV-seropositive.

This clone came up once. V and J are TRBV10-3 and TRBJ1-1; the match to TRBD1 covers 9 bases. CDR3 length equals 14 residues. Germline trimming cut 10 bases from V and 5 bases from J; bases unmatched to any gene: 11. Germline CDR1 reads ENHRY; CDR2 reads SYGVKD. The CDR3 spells CASRPGQGGTEAFF. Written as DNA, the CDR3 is TGTGCCAGCCGTCCGGGACAGGGAGGGACTGAAGCTTTCTTT.

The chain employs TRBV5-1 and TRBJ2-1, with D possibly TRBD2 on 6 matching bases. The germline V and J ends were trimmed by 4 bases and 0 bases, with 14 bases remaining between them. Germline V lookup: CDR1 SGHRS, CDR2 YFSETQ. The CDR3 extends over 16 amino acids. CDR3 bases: TGCGCCAGCAGCCCGGGACTCATGAGCTCCTACAATGAGCAGTTCTTC. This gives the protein CASSPGLMSSYNEQFF.

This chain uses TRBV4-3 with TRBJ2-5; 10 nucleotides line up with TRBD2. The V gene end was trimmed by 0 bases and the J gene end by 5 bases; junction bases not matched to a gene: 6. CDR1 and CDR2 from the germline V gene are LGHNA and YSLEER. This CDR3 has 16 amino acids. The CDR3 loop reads CASSQDSAGGQETQYF. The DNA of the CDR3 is TGCGCCAGCAGCCAAGATTCAGCGGGGGGGCAGGAGACCCAGTACTTC.

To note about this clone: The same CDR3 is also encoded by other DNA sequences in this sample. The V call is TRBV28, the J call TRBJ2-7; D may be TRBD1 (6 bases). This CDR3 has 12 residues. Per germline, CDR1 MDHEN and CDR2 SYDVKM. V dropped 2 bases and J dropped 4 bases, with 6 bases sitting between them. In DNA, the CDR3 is TGTGCCAGCAGTTTAAGGGGGTACGAGCAGTACTTC. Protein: CASSLRGYEQYF.

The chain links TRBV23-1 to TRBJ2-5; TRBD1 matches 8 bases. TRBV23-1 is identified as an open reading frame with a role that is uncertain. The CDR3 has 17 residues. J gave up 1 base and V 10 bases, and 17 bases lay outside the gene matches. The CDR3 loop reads CAMEDWTGFISQETQYF. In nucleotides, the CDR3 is TGCGCCATGGAGGATTGGACAGGGTTTATCTCCCAAGAGACCCAGTACTTC.

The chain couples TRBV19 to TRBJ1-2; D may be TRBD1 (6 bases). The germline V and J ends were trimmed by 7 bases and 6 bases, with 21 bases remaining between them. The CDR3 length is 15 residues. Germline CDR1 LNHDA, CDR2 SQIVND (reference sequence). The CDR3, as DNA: TGTGCCAGTATCCAAATACAGGGCGGGAGCGATGGCTACACCTTC. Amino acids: CASIQIQGGSDGYTF. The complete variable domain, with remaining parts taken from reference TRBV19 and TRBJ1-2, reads DGGITQSPKYLFRKEGQNVTLSCEQNLNHDAMYWYRQDPGQGLRLIYYSQIVNDFQKGDIAEGYSVSREKKESFPLTVTSAQKNPTAFYLCASIQIQGGSDGYTFGSGTRLTVV.

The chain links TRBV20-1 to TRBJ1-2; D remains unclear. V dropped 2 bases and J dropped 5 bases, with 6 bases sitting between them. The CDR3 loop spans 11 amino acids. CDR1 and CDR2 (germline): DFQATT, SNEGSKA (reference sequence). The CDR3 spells CSARQSYGYTF. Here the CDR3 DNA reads TGCAGTGCTAGACAGTCTTATGGCTACACCTTC.

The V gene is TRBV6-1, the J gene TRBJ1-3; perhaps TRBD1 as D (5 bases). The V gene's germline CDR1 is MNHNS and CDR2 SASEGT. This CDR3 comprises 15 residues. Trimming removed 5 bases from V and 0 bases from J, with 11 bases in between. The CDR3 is CASSLGAYSGNTIYF. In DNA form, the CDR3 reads TGTGCCAGCAGTCTAGGGGCATACTCTGGAAACACCATATATTTT.

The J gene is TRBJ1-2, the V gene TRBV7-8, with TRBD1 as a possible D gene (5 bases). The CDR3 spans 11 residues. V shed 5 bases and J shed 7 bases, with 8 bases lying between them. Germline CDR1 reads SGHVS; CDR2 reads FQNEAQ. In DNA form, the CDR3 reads TGTGCCAGCAGCCCGGGGGTTGGCTACACCTTC. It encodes CASSPGVGYTF.

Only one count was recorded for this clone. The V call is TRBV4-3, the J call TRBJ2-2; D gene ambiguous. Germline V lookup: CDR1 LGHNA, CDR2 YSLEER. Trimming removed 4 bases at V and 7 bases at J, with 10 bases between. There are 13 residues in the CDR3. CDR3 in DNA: TGCGCCAGCAGCCTTTTCTATGGCGGGGAGCTGTTTTTT. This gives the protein CASSLFYGGELFF.

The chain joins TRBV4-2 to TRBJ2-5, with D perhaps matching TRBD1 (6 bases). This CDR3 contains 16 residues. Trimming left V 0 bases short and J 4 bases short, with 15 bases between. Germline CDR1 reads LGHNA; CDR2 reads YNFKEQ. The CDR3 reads CASSQDDTGFRETQYF. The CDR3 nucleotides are TGTGCCAGCAGCCAAGATGACACAGGGTTCAGAGAGACCCAGTACTTC.

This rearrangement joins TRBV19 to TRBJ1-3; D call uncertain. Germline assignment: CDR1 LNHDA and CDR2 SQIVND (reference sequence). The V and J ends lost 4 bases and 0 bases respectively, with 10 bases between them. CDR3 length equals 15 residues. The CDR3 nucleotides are TGTGCCAGTAGTAGAAATCGGGACTCTGGAAACACCATATATTTT. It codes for CASSRNRDSGNTIYF.

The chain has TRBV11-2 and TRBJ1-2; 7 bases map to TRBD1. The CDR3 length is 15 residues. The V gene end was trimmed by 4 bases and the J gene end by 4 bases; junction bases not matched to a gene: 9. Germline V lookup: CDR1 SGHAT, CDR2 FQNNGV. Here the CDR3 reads CASSYRSTGSYGYTF. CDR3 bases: TGTGCCAGCAGCTATCGATCGACAGGGTCCTATGGCTACACCTTC.

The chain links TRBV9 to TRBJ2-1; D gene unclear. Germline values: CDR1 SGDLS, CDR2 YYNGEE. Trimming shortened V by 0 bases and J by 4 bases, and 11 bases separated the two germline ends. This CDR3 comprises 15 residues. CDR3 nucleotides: TGTGCCAGCAGCGTAGCTTGGTCCGGGTACAATGAGCAGTTCTTC. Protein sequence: CASSVAWSGYNEQFF.

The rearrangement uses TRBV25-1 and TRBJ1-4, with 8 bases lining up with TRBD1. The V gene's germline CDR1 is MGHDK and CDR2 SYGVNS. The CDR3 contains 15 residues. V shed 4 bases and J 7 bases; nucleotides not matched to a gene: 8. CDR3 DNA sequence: TGTGCCAGCAGTGCCCCCGGGACAGGCCTTGAAAAACTGTTTTTT. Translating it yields CASSAPGTGLEKLFF.

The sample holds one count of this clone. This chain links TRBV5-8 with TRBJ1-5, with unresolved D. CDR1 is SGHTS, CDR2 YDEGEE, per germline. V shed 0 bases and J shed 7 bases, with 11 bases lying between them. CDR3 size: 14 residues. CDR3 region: CASSLGRGIQPQHF. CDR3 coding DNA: TGTGCCAGCAGCTTGGGACGAGGGATCCAGCCCCAGCATTTT.

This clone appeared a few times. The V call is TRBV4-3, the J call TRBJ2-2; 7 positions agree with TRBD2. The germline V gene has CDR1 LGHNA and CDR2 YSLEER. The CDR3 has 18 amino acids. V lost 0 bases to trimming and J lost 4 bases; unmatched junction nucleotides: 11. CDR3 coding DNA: TGCGCCAGCAGCCAAGAGAGACGGCTAGCGGAACTCACCGGGGAGCTGTTTTTT. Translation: CASSQERRLAELTGELFF.

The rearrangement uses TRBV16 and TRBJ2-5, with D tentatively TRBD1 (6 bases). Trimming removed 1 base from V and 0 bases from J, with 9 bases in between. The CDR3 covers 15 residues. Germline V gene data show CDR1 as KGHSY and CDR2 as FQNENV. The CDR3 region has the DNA TGTGCCAGCAGCCAATTTGGACAGAACCAAGAGACCCAGTACTTC. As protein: CASSQFGQNQETQYF.

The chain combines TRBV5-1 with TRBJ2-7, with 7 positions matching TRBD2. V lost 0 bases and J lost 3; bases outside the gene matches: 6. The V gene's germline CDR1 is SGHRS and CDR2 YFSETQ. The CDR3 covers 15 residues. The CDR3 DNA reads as TGCGCCAGCAGCTTGGGGGGAGGGTTAGGCTACGAGCAGTACTTC. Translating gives CASSLGGGLGYEQYF.

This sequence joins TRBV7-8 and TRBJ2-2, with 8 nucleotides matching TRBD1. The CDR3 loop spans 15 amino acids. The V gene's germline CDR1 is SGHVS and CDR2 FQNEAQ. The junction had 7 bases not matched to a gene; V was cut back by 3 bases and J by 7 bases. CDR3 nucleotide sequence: TGTGCCAGCAGCTTGCTAGACAGGGGCCACGGGGAGCTGTTTTTT. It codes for CASSLLDRGHGELFF.

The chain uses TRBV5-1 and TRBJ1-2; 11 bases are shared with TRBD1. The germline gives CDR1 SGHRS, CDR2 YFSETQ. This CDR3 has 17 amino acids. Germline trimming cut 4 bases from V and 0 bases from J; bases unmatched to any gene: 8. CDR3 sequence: CASSLGQGARSNYGYTF. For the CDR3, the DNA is TGCGCCAGCAGCCTAGGACAGGGGGCACGATCTAACTATGGCTACACCTTC.